This T cell receptor (beta chain) was sequenced during a study of cytomegalovirus exposure and HLA in healthy donors. Study-wide points: The study put 150 to 200 TCR beta chains on its list as cytomegalovirus-associated. Sequencing artifact likely explains a cluster of highly shared sequence variants.

The CDR3 loop spans 14 amino acids. The V and J ends lost 0 bases and 3 bases respectively, with 8 bases between them. Per the germline V gene, CDR1 is PRHDT and CDR2 is FYEKMQ (reference sequence). The PCR made use of 60 Vbeta and 13 Jbeta primers. Repertoires were generated with immunoSEQ multiplex PCR, while TCRdb's copy carries only in-frame clones and drops some. Of 180,000 or so clones listed, less than 80% are singletons. This clone was recorded a few times. Its antigen remains unknown. In nominal health when sampled, donors likely had unrecorded immune exposures nonetheless. This receptor was taken from a man younger than 35 in good health and CMV-seronegative. The sequenced material came from PBMCs. The V and J genes are TRBV13 and TRBJ1-1; maybe TRBD1 (6 bases). This CDR3 is CASSLGQGYTEAFF. The CDR3 bases are TGTGCCAGCAGCTTAGGACAGGGCTACACTGAAGCTTTCTTT. Looking up the rest from reference TRBV13 and TRBJ1-1 gives the full variable domain: AAGVIQSPRHLIKEKRETATLKCYPIPRHDTVYWYQQGPGQDPQFLISFYEKMQSDKGSIPDRFSAQQFSDYHSELNMSSLELGDSALYFCASSLGQGYTEAFFGQGTRLTVV.